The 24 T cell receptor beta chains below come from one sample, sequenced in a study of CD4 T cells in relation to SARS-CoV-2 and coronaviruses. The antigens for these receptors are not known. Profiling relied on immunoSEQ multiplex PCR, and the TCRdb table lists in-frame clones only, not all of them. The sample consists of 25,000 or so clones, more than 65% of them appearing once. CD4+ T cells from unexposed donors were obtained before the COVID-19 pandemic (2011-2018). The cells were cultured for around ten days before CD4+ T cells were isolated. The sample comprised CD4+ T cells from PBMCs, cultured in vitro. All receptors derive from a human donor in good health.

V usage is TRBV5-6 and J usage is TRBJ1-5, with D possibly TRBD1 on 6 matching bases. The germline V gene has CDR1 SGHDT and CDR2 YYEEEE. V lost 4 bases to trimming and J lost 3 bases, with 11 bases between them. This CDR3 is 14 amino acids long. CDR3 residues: CASSQGQFNQPQHF. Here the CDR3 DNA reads TGTGCCAGCAGCCAGGGGCAGTTCAATCAGCCCCAGCATTTT.

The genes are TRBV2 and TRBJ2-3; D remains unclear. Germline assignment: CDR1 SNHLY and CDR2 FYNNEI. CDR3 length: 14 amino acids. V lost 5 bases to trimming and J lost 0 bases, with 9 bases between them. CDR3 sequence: CASSPTRSTDTQYF. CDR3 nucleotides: TGTGCCAGCAGTCCTACCAGAAGCACAGATACGCAGTATTTT. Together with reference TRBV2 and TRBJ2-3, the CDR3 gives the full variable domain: EPEVTQTPSHQVTQMGQEVILRCVPISNHLYFYWYRQILGQKVEFLVSFYNNEISEKSEIFDDQFSVERPDGSNFTLKIRSTKLEDSAMYFCASSPTRSTDTQYFGPGTRLTVL.

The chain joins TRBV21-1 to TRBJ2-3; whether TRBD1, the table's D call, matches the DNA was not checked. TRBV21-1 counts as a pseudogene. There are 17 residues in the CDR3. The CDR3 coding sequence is TGTGCCAGCAGCCCGAAGGGGGAAAAGCTTACCACAGATACGCAGTATTTT. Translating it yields CASSPKGEKLTTDTQYF.

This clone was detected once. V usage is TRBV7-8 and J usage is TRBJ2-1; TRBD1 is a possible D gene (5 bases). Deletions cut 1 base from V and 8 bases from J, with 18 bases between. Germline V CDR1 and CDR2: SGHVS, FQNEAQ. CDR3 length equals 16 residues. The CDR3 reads CASSLGRTPLFYEQFF. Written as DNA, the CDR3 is TGTGCCAGCAGCTTAGGCCGGACACCGCTATTCTATGAGCAGTTCTTC.

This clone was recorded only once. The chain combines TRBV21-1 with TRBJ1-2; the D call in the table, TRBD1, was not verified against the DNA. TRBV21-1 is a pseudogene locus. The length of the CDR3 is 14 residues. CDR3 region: CASSKLETGDGYTF. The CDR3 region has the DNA TGTGCCAGCAGCAAACTTGAGACAGGGGACGGCTACACCTTC.

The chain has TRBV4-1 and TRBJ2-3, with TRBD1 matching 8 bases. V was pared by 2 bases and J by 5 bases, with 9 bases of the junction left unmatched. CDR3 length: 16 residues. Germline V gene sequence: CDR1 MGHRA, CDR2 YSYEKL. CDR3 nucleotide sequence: TGCGCCAGCAGCCAAAAAGGGACAGGTGAATTAGATACGCAGTATTTT. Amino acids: CASSQKGTGELDTQYF.

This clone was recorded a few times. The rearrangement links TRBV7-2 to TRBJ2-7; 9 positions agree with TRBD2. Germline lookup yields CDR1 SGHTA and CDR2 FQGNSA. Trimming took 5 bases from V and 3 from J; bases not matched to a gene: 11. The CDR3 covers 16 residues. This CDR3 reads CASSESIAGVGYEQYF. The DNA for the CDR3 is TGTGCCAGCAGCGAGTCCATAGCGGGAGTGGGCTACGAGCAGTACTTC. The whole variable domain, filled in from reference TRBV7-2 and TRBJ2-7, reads GAGVSQSPSNKVTEKGKDVELRCDPISGHTALYWYRQSLGQGLEFLIYFQGNSAPDKSGLPSDRFSAERTGGSVSTLTIQRTQQEDSAVYLCASSESIAGVGYEQYFGPGTRLTVT.

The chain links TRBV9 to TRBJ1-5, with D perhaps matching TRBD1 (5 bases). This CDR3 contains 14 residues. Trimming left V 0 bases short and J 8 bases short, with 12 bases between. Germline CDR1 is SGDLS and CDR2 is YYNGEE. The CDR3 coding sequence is TGTGCCAGCAGCGTAGGGACAAAGGAGGAGCCCCAGCATTTT. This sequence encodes CASSVGTKEEPQHF.

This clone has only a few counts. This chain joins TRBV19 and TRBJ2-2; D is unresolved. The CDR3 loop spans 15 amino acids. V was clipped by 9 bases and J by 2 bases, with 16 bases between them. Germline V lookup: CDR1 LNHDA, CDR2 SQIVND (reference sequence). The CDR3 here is CASRFARLNTGELFF. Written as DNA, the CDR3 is TGTGCCAGCCGCTTCGCCAGGTTAAACACCGGGGAGCTGTTTTTT.

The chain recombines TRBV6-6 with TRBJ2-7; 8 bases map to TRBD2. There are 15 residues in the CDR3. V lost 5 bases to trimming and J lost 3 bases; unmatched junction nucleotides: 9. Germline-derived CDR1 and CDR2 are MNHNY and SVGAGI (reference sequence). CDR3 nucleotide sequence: TGTGCCAGCAGTGCCACGGGACTAGTCATCTACGAGCAGTACTTC. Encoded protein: CASSATGLVIYEQYF.

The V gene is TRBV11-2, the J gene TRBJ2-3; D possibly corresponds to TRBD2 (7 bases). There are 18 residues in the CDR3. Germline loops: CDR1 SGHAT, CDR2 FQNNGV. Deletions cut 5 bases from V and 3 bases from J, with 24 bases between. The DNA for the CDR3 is TGTGCCAGCAGCCCTCTCCGGGGGGCAGGGGCAAGTACAGATACGCAGTATTTT. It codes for CASSPLRGAGASTDTQYF.

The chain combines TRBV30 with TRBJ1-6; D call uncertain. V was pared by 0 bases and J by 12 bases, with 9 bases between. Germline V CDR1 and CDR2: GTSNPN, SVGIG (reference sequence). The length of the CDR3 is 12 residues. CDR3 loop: CAWSVRGRPLHF. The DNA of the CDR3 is TGTGCCTGGAGTGTACGCGGGAGACCCCTCCACTTT.

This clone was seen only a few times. The CDR3 region is CASGTGGLESPLHF. DNA of the CDR3: TGTGCCAGCGGGACAGGTGGCTTAGAATCACCCCTCCACTTT. The rearrangement joins TRBV2 to TRBJ1-6; 8 bases match TRBD1. The J segment lost 10 bases and the V segment lost 8 bases, leaving 10 bases of the junction unmatched. The V gene's germline CDR1 is SNHLY and CDR2 FYNNEI. The CDR3 sequence is 14 residues long.

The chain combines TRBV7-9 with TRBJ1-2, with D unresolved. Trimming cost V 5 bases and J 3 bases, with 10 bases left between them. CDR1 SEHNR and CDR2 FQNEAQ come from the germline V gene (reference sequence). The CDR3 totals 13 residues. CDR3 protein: CASSPGVDYGYTF. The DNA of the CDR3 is TGTGCCAGCAGCCCCGGGGTCGACTATGGCTACACCTTC.

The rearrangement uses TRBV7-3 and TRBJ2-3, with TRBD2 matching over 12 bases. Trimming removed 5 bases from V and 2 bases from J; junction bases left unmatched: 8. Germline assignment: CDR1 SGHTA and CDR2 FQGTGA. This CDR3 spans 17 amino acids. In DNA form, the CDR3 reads TGTGCCAGCAGCCCTAGACTAGCGGGAGACAACACAGATACGCAGTATTTT. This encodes CASSPRLAGDNTDTQYF.

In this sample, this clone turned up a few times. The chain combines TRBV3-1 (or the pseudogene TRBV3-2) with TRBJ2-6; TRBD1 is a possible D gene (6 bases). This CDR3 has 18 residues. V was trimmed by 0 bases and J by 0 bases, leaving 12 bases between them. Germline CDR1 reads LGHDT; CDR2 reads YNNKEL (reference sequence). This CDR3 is CASSQEWDTSSGANVLTF. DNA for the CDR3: TGTGCCAGCAGCCAAGAATGGGACACCAGCTCTGGGGCCAACGTCCTGACTTTC.

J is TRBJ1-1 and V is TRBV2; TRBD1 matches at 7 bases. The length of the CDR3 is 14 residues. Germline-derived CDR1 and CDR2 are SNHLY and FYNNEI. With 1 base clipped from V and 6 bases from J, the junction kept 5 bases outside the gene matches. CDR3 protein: CASSEGTGASEAFF. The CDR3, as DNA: TGTGCCAGCAGTGAAGGCACAGGGGCCTCTGAAGCTTTCTTT. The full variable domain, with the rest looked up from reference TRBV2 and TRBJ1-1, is EPEVTQTPSHQVTQMGQEVILRCVPISNHLYFYWYRQILGQKVEFLVSFYNNEISEKSEIFDDQFSVERPDGSNFTLKIRSTKLEDSAMYFCASSEGTGASEAFFGQGTRLTVV.

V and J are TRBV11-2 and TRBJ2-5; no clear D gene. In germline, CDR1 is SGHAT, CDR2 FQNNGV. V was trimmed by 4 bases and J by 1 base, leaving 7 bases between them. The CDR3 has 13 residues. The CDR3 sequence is CASSSLVQETQYF. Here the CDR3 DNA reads TGTGCCAGCAGCTCCCTCGTCCAAGAGACCCAGTACTTC.

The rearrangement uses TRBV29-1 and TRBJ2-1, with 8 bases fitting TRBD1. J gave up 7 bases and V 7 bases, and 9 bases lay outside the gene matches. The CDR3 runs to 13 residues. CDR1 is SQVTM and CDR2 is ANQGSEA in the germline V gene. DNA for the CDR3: TGCAGCGCCGGGACAGGCCCCCAAAATGAGCAGTTCTTC. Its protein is CSAGTGPQNEQFF.

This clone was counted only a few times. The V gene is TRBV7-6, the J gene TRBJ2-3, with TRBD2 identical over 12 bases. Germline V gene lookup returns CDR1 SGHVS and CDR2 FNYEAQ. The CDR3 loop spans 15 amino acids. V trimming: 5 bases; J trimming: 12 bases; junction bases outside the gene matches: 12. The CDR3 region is CASSPPPLAGGAQYF. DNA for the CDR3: TGTGCCAGCAGCCCGCCCCCTCTAGCGGGGGGGGCCCAGTATTTT. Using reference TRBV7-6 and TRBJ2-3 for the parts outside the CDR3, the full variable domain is GAGVSQSPRYKVTKRGQDVALRCDPISGHVSLYWYRQALGQGPEFLTYFNYEAQQDKSGLPNDRFSAERPEGSISTLTIQRTEQRDSAMYRCASSPPPLAGGAQYFGPGTRLTVL.

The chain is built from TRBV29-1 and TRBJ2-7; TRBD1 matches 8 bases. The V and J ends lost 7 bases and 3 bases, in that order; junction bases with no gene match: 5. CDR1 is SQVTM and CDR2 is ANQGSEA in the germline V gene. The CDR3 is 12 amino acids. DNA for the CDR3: TGCAGCGGGCGGACAGGGCGCTACGAGCAGTACTTC. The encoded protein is CSGRTGRYEQYF.

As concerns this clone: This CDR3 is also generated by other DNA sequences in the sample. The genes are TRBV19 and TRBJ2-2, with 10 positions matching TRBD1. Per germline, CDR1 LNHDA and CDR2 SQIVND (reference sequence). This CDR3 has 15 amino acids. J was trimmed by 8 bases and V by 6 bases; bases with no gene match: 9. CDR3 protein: CASRSRDRGLGELFF. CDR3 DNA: TGTGCCAGTAGGTCCCGGGACAGGGGACTAGGGGAGCTGTTTTTT.

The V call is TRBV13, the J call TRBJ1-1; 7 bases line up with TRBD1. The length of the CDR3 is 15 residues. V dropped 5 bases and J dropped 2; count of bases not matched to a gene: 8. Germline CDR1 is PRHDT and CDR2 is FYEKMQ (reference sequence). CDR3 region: CASSTTTGENTEAFF. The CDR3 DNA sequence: TGTGCCAGCAGCACAACCACAGGGGAAAACACTGAAGCTTTCTTT.

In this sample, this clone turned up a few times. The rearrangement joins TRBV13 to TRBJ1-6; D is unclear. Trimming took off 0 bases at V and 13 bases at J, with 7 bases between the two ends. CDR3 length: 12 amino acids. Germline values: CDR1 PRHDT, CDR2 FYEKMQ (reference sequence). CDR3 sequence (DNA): TGTGCCAGCAGCTTAGGCCCTGCTCCCCTCCACTTT. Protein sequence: CASSLGPAPLHF.